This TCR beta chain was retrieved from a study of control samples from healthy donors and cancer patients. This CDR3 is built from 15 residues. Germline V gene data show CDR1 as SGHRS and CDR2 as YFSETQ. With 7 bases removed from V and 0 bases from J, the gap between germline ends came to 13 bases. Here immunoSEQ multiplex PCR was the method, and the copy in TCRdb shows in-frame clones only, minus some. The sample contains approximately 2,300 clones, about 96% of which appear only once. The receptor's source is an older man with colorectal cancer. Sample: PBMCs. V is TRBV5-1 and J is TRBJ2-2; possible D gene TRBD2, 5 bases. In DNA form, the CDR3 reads TGCGCCAGCCACATCGCGGGCACGAACACCGGGGAGCTGTTTTTT. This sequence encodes CASHIAGTNTGELFF.